This TCR beta chain comes out of a study of beta chain features in type 1 diabetes. Across the whole study: Healthy donors and patients had similar age, gender and cell yields.

There are a few counts of this clone. Antigen specificity is unknown. Expressed TCRB transcripts were sequenced because the entire RNA isolate underwent reverse transcription. Sequencing was performed with immunoSEQ multiplex PCR; in TCRdb, only in-frame clones are kept and a portion is missing. The data contain 600,000 or so clones, about 14% of them singletons. Per donor, one heparinised blood draw averaged about 116 mL. By way of CD45RO/CCR7/CD25/CD127/CD95/CD27, the CD4+ regulatory, stem cell-like memory, central memory and naive cells were sorted. The CDR3 has 12 amino acids. V was shortened by 9 bases and J by 0 bases, with 8 bases between the two germline ends. Germline CDR1 MDHEN, CDR2 SYDVKM. Study-level points and caveats: Relative to healthy donors, patients appeared to have naive, central memory and Treg TCRB repertoires that were more similar. When Type 1 diabetes patients were examined, their TCRB CDR3s proved moderately but significantly shorter in all four CD4+ subsets.

Sequencing was carried out using naive CD4+ T cells from blood. This receptor was identified in a man aged 18 to 30 with type 1 diabetes. The chain employs TRBV28 and TRBJ1-1; no definite D call. Here the CDR3 DNA reads TGTGCCAGTGAACAGATGAACACTGAAGCTTTCTTT. It encodes CASEQMNTEAFF.